Sequencing of this TCR beta chain was carried out in a study of OX40 agonist ivuxolimab in advanced cancers. The wider study: Patients' therapy was ivuxolimab, an antibody that acts as an agonist of OX40 (CD134). Intravenous ivuxolimab at 0.01 to 10 mg/kg was given to patients every 2 weeks. A history of anti-PD-1, anti-PD-L1 or anti-CTLA-4 therapy was acceptable, and 40% had some.

The study, taken as a whole, reports: Also present in some nonresponders was a low level of normalized T-cell clonal expansion.

The protocol was immunoSEQ multiplex PCR, while the TCRdb copy is restricted to in-frame clones and leaves out a portion. Of about 52,000 clones listed, approximately 91% are singletons. About this clone: Its cognate antigen is unknown.

The ends lost 2 bases at V and 1 base at J; junction bases unmatched: 9. Germline V gene lookup returns CDR1 SGHRS and CDR2 YFSETQ. The CDR3 is 17 amino acids. This chain joins TRBV5-1 and TRBJ2-3, with 8 bases fitting TRBD2. Here the sequenced sample was CD4+ or CD8+ T cells sorted from blood, taken in a trial of the OX40 agonist ivuxolimab. The TCR was taken from an adult with an advanced solid tumor such as melanoma, head and neck, liver or kidney cancer. The CDR3 nucleotides read TGCGCCAGCAGCTTCAATCCCGGGGGGGAAGGCACAGATACGCAGTATTTT. Protein product: CASSFNPGGEGTDTQYF.